The T cell receptor (beta chain) described here comes from a study of cytomegalovirus exposure and HLA in healthy donors. This clone was found once. Its antigen remains unknown. Findings of the study overall: Among TCR beta chains, those listed as cytomegalovirus-associated numbered 164. Other equally common chains were less clonally expanded than HLA-associated TCR beta chains, a later analysis showed. For most subjects, TCR beta sequences were reported to predict HLA-A and HLA-B alleles with accuracy.

PCR employed 60 Vbeta and 13 Jbeta primers. TCRdb's table, derived via immunoSEQ multiplex PCR, lists solely in-frame clones and lacks some. The table has around 120,000 clones, 77% seen once. The length of the CDR3 is 17 residues. Germline V gene lookup returns CDR1 SGHAT and CDR2 FQNNGV. V was shortened by 5 bases and J by 1 base, with 18 bases between the two germline ends. The sequencing input was PBMCs. The chain couples TRBV11-2 to TRBJ2-1; tentatively, D is TRBD2 (6 bases). The sequence was obtained from a human donor in good health. CDR3 residues: CASSHLGGGGSYNEQFF. CDR3 nucleotides: TGTGCCAGCAGCCATCTTGGAGGCGGAGGGTCCTACAATGAGCAGTTCTTC.